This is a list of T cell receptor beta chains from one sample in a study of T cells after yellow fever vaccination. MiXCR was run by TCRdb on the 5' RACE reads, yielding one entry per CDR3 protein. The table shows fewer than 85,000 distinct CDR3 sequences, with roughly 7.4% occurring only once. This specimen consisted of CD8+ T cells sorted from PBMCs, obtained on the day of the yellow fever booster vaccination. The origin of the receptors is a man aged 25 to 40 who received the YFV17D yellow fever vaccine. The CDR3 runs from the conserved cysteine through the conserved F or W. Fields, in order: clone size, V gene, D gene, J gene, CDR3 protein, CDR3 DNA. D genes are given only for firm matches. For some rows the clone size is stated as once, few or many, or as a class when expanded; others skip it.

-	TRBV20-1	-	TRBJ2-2	CSATSTNTGELFF	TGCAGTGCTACCTCGACGAACACCGGGGAGCTGTTTTTT
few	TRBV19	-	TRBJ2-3	CASSTTLTDTQYF	TGTGCCAGTAGTACGACCCTGACAGATACGCAGTATTTT
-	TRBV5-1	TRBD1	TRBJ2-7	CASSFGQGVPLYEQYF	TGCGCCAGCAGCTTCGGACAGGGGGTTCCCCTCTACGAGCAGTACTTC
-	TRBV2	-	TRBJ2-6	CASASDWDISGANVLTF	TGTGCCAGCGCCTCGGACTGGGATATCTCTGGGGCCAACGTCCTGACTTTC
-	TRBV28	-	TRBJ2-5	CASSQPGSRETQYF	TGTGCCAGCAGTCAGCCAGGAAGTAGAGAGACCCAGTACTTC
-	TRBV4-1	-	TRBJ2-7	CASSQQAGQTYEQYF	TGCGCCAGCAGCCAACAGGCCGGTCAAACCTACGAGCAGTACTTC
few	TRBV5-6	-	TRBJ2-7	CASSLAGVDSNYEQYF	TGTGCCAGCAGCTTGGCGGGGGTAGATTCAAATTACGAGCAGTACTTC
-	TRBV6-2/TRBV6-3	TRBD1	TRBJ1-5	CASSYRLGIGQGGQPQHF	TGTGCCAGCAGTTACCGGTTGGGTATTGGACAGGGGGGTCAGCCCCAGCATTTT
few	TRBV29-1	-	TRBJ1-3	CSVVGTEPLGNTIYF	TGCAGCGTTGTAGGCACGGAACCACTAGGAAACACCATATATTTT
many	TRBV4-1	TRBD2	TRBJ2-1	CASSQDIGLAVNEQFF	TGCGCCAGCAGCCAAGATATAGGACTAGCGGTTAATGAGCAGTTCTTC
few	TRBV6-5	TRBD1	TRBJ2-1	CASSLSGQGIPNEQFF	TGTGCCAGCAGTTTATCGGGACAGGGGATCCCCAATGAGCAGTTCTTC
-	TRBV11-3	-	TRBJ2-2	CASSSNTGELFF	TGTGCCAGCAGCTCCAACACCGGGGAGCTGTTTTTT
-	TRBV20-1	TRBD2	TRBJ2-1	CCARGLAGRVSYNEQFF	TGCTGTGCTAGAGGACTAGCGGGACGGGTCTCCTATAATGAGCAGTTCTTC
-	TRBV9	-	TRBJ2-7	CASSVAVTSYEQYF	TGTGCCAGCAGCGTAGCTGTCACCTCCTACGAGCAGTACTTC
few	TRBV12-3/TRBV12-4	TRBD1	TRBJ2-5	CASSSDRGDETQYF	TGTGCCAGCAGTTCAGACAGGGGGGATGAGACCCAGTACTTC
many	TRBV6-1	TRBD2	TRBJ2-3	CASSPIGLAKDTQYF	TGTGCCAGCAGTCCAATCGGACTAGCGAAAGATACGCAGTATTTT
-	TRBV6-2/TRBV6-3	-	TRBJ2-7	CASSQNEQYF	TGTGCCAGCAGCCAGAACGAGCAGTACTTC
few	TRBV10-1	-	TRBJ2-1	CASSDTSMFNEQFF	TGCGCCAGCAGTGACACCTCCATGTTCAATGAGCAGTTCTTC
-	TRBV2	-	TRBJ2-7	CASSDPRTAYEQYF	TGTGCCAGCAGTGACCCGCGGACGGCCTACGAGCAGTACTTC
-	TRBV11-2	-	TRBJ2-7	CASSLGLGDRSYEQYF	TGTGCCAGCAGCTTAGGTCTCGGAGACAGATCCTACGAGCAGTACTTC
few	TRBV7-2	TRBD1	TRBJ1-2	CASSYGTVDGYTF	TGTGCCAGCAGCTACGGGACAGTCGATGGCTACACCTTC
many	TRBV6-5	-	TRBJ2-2	CASSYRGDTGELFF	TGTGCCAGCAGTTACAGGGGCGACACCGGGGAGCTGTTTTTT
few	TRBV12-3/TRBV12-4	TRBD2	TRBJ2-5	CASSTNGLAGGPQETQYF	TGTGCCAGCAGTACAAACGGACTAGCGGGAGGGCCCCAAGAGACCCAGTACTTC
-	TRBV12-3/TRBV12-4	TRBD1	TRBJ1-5	CASSVGGVNQPQHF	TGTGCCAGCAGTGTAGGGGGCGTCAATCAGCCCCAGCATTTT
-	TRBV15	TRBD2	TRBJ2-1	CATSVTGTSDYNEQFF	TGTGCCACCAGCGTTACCGGGACTAGCGATTACAATGAGCAGTTCTTC
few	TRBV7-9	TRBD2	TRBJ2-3	CASTGLVGTDTQYF	TGTGCCAGCACCGGACTAGTAGGCACAGATACGCAGTATTTT
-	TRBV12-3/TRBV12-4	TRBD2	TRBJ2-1	CASSLGTSGNNNEQFF	TGTGCCAGCAGTTTAGGGACTAGCGGGAACAACAATGAGCAGTTCTTC
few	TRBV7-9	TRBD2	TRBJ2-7	CASGGNSGSGDYEQYF	TGTGCCAGCGGGGGTAATAGCGGGAGTGGGGACTACGAGCAGTACTTC
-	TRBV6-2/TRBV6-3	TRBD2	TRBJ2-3	CASSYLAGAPPDTQYF	TGTGCCAGCAGTTACCTGGCGGGAGCCCCCCCAGATACGCAGTATTTT
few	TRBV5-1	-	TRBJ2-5	CASSSTGQETQYF	TGCGCCAGCAGCTCGACAGGACAAGAGACCCAGTACTTC
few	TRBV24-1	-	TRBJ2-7	CATEQGYEQYF	TGTGCCACCGAGCAAGGATACGAGCAGTACTTC
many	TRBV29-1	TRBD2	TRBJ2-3	CSVDSGGATDTQYF	TGCAGCGTTGACTCGGGAGGGGCGACAGATACGCAGTATTTT
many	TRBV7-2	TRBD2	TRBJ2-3	CASSLTSGGTDTQYF	TGTGCCAGCAGCCTAACTAGCGGTGGCACAGATACGCAGTATTTT
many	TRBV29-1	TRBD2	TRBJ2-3	CSAIVWSSGSADTQYF	TGCAGCGCAATAGTATGGTCTAGCGGGAGCGCAGATACGCAGTATTTT
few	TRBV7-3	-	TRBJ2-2	CASSLFGLQNTGELFF	TGTGCCAGCAGCTTATTTGGTTTGCAAAACACCGGGGAGCTGTTTTTT
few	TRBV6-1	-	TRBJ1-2	CASMRGGGYTF	TGTGCCAGCATGAGGGGAGGGGGCTACACCTTC
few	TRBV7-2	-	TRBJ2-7	CASSFMNYEQYF	TGTGCCAGCAGCTTCATGAACTACGAGCAGTACTTC
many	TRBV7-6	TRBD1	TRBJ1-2	CASSSPGQGSYGYTF	TGTGCCAGCAGCTCCCCGGGACAGGGGTCCTATGGCTACACCTTC
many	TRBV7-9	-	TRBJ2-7	CASSFPPGHYEQYF	TGTGCCAGCAGTTTCCCTCCGGGACACTACGAGCAGTACTTC
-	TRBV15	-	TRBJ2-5	CATSRDRGQETQYF	TGTGCCACCAGCAGAGATAGGGGGCAAGAGACCCAGTACTTC
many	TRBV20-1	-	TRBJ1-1	CSARVFSSWGNIEAFF	TGCAGTGCTAGAGTTTTTTCTTCGTGGGGAAACATTGAAGCTTTCTTT
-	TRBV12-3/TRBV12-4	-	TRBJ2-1	CASSPTGAYEQFF	TGTGCCAGCAGTCCCACGGGGGCCTATGAGCAGTTCTTC
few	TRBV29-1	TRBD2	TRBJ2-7	CSVTSGRAYEQYF	TGCAGCGTAACTAGCGGGAGGGCCTACGAGCAGTACTTC
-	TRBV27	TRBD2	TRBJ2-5	CASSGTNPETQYF	TGTGCCAGCAGCGGGACTAATCCAGAGACCCAGTACTTC
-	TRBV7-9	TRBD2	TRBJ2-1	CASSGSASGIDNEQFF	TGTGCCAGCAGCGGGTCGGCTAGCGGGATCGACAATGAGCAGTTCTTC
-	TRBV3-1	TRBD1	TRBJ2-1	CASSQDDRVLYNEQFF	TGTGCCAGCAGCCAAGATGACAGGGTTCTCTACAATGAGCAGTTCTTC
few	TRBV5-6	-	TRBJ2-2	CASSSLGGNTGELFF	TGTGCCAGCAGCTCCTTGGGGGGGAACACCGGGGAGCTGTTTTTT
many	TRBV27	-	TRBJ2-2	CASSYGGPNGELFF	TGTGCCAGCAGTTATGGGGGACCCAACGGGGAGCTGTTTTTT
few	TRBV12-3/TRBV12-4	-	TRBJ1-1	CASSTYGSPKAFF	TGTGCCAGCAGCACCTACGGGAGCCCAAAAGCTTTCTTT
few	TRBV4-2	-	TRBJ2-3	CASSQAGPYTQYF	TGTGCCAGCAGCCAAGCGGGACCATATACGCAGTATTTT
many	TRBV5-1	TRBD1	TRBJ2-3	CASSQRPTGQGYSDTQYF	TGCGCCAGCAGCCAGAGACCGACCGGACAGGGGTACTCAGATACGCAGTATTTT